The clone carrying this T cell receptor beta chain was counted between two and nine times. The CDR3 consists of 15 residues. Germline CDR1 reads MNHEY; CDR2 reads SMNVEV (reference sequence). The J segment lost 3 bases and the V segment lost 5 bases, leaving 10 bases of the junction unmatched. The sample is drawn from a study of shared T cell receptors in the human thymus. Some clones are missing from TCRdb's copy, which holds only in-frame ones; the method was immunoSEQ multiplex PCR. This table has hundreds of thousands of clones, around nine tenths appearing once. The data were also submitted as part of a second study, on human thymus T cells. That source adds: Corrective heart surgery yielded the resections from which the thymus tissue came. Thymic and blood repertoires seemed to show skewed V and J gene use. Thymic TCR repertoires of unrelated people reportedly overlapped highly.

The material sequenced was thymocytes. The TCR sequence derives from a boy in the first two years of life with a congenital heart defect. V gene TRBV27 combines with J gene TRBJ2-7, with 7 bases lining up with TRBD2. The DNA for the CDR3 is TGTGCCAGCAGTCCGACGAGCGGGACCCTCTACGAGCAGTACTTC. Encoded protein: CASSPTSGTLYEQYF.